Described below is a single T cell receptor (beta chain) sequence and its context. What it recognizes is unknown. The germline V gene encodes CDR1 WNHNN and CDR2 SYGVQD (reference sequence). Trimming took 3 bases from V and 3 from J, leaving 8 bases between them. This CDR3 has 13 amino acids. The primer mix had 60 Vbeta and 13 Jbeta primers. This table comes from immunoSEQ multiplex PCR, and its TCRdb copy is limited to in-frame clones, with some not included. This sample has some 150,000 clones, with around 80% found just once. Those who donated were healthy bone marrow donors. Despite likely unrecorded immune exposures, the donors were nominally healthy at the time of sampling. This record comes from a study of cytomegalovirus exposure and HLA in healthy donors. Regarding the study as a whole: Several V segments, TRBV6-2 and TRBV6-3 among them, could not be told apart and were dropped. Later analysis identified about 18,000 TCR beta sequences associated with HLA alleles, using a false discovery rate threshold of 0.05.

The sequenced sample was PBMCs. The chain is built from TRBV10-1 and TRBJ1-1; D not resolved. This receptor was taken from a woman between 50 and 59 years old in good health and CMV-seropositive. CDR3 bases: TGCGCCAGCAGTGAATACCGGGACACTGAAGCTTTCTTT. It yields the protein CASSEYRDTEAFF.